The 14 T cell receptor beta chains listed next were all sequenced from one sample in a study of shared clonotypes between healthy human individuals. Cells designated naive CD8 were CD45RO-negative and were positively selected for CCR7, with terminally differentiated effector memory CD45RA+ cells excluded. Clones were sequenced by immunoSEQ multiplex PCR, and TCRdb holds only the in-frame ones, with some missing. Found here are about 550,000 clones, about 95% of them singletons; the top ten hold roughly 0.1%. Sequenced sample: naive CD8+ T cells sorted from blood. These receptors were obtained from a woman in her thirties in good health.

The DNA of the CDR3 is TGTGCCAGCACTACACAGGGAGATGGCTACACCTTC. Amino acid sequence: CASTTQGDGYTF. This chain connects TRBV27 to TRBJ1-2; D is possibly TRBD1 (6 bases). The V end lost 7 bases, the J end lost 6 bases, and 12 bases lay between the germline ends. The length of the CDR3 is 12 residues. Germline CDR1 is MNHEY and CDR2 is SMNVEV (reference sequence).

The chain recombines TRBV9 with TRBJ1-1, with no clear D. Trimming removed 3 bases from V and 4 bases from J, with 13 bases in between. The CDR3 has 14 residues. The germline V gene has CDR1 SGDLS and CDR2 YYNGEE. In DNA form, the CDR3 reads TGTGCCAGCAGCGGTCGCACGGGAGGCACTGAAGCTTTCTTT. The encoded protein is CASSGRTGGTEAFF.

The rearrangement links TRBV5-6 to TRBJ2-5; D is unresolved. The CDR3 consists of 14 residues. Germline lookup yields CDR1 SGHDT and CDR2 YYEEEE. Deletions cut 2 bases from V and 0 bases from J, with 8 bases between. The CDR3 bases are TGTGCCAGCAGCTTTAGGCCCGACCAAGAGACCCAGTACTTC. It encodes CASSFRPDQETQYF.

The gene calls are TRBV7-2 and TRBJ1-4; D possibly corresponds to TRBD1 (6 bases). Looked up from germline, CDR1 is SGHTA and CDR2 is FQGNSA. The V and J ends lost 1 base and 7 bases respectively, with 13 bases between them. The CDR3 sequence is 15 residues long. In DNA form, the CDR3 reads TGTGCCAGCAGCTTAGATACAGGGTGGGGTGAAAAACTGTTTTTT. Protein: CASSLDTGWGEKLFF.

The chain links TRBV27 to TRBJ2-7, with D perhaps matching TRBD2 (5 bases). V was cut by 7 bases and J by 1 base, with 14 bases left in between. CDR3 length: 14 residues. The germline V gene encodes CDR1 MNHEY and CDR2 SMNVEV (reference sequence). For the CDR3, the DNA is TGTGCCAGCATGAGGAGCGGAAAATCCTACGAGCAGTACTTC. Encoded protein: CASMRSGKSYEQYF.

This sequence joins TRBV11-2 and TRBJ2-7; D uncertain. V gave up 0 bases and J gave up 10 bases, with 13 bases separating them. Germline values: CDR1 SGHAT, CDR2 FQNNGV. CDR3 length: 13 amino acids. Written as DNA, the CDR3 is TGTGCCAGCAGCTTAGAGTCGAGTAGATACCAGTACTTC. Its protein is CASSLESSRYQYF.

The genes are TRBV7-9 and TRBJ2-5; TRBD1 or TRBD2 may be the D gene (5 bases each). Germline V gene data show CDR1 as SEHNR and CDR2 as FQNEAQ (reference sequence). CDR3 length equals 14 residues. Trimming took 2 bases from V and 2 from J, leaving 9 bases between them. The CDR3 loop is CASSLKGEQETQYF. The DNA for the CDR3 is TGTGCCAGCAGCTTAAAAGGGGAGCAAGAGACCCAGTACTTC.

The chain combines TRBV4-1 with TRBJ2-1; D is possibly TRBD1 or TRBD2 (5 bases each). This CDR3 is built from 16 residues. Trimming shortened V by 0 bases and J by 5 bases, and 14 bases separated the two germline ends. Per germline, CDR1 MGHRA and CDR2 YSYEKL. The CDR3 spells CASSQDRKGRDNEQFF. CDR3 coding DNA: TGCGCCAGCAGCCAAGATCGAAAGGGACGTGACAATGAGCAGTTCTTC.

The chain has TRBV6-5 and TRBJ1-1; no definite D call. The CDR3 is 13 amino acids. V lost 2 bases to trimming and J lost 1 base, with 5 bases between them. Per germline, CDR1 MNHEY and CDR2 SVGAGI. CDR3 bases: TGTGCCAGCAGTTACAAGGGGAACACTGAAGCTTTCTTT. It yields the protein CASSYKGNTEAFF.

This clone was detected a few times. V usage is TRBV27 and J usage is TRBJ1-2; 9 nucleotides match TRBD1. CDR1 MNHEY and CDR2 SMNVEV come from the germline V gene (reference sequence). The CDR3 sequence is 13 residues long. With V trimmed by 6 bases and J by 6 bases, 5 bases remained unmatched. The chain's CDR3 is CASSHRQGDGYTF. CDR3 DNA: TGTGCCAGCAGCCACCGACAGGGGGATGGCTACACCTTC.

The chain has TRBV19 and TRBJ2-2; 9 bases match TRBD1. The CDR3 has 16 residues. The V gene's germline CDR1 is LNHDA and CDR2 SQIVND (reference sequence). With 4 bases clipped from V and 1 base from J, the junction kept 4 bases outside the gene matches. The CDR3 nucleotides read TGTGCCAGTAGTACGCCGGGACAGGGGAACACCGGGGAGCTGTTTTTT. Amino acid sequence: CASSTPGQGNTGELFF. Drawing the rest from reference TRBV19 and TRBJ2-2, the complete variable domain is DGGITQSPKYLFRKEGQNVTLSCEQNLNHDAMYWYRQDPGQGLRLIYYSQIVNDFQKGDIAEGYSVSREKKESFPLTVTSAQKNPTAFYLCASSTPGQGNTGELFFGEGSRLTVL.

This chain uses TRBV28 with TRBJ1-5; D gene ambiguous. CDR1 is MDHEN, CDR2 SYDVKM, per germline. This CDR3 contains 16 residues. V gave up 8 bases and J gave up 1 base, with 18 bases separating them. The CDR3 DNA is TGTGCCAGCGCCGAAGAGGGTTACCGGAGCAATCAGCCCCAGCATTTT. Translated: CASAEEGYRSNQPQHF.

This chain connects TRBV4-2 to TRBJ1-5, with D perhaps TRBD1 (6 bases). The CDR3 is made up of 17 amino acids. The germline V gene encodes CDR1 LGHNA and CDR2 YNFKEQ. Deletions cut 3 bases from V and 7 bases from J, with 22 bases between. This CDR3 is CASSHPEGQSGRQPQHF. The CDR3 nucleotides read TGTGCCAGCAGCCACCCCGAAGGACAGTCCGGGCGGCAGCCCCAGCATTTT.

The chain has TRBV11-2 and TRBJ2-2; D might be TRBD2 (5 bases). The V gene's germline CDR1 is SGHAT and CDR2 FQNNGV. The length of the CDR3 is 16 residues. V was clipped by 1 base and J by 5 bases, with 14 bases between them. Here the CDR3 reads CASSLGLRVGTGELFF. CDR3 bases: TGTGCCAGCAGCTTAGGATTGAGGGTCGGGACCGGGGAGCTGTTTTTT.